This T cell receptor beta chain originates from a study of T cell responses to AZD1222 COVID-19 vaccine. Study-level results: Donors were largely white British and mainly female; clonal diversity was possibly underestimated. Targets within unmutated variant regions were reportedly found for nearly half of spike-specific TCRs. Vaccination with two AZD1222 doses was followed by a rise in Spike-specific TCR breadth and depth. The study sampled repertoires only after the peak T cell response.

Concerning this clone: Its specificity is unknown.

The CDR3 is made up of 16 amino acids. The germline V gene encodes CDR1 LGHNA and CDR2 YNFKEQ. V lost 4 bases to trimming and J lost 2 bases, with 16 bases between them. Only in-frame clones appear in the TCRdb table, and some are missing; sequencing was by immunoSEQ multiplex PCR. The sample lists 100,000 to 140,000 clones; about 93% were seen once. The clonotype was recovered from an adult who received the AZD1222 COVID-19 vaccine. The rearrangement uses TRBV4-2 and TRBJ2-3; D gene unclear. Specimen: peripheral blood, collected 28 days after the second AZD1222 dose. This CDR3 reads CASSPFGGKPTDTQYF. CDR3 sequence (DNA): TGTGCCAGCAGCCCCTTTGGCGGAAAGCCCACAGATACGCAGTATTTT.